A single T cell receptor beta chain is shown here with its context. Its antigen is unknown. Germline V gene sequence: CDR1 SGHRS, CDR2 YFSETQ. This CDR3 has 12 amino acids. The V end lost 3 bases, the J end lost 14 bases, and 16 bases lay between the germline ends. TCRdb keeps only in-frame clones here, not all; method: immunoSEQ multiplex PCR. The sample includes millions of clones, around nine tenths of them seen just once. This sample was included in a study of shared clonotypes between healthy human individuals. Overall study: The people who gave samples were a couple of women and a few men aged 18 to 49. Three plates each covered CD4 naive and memory; CD8 naive two, CD8 memory one. Overall study results and limits: Depth of sequencing was expected to influence donor clonotype sharing.

This chain joins TRBV5-1 and TRBJ2-3; no reliable D call. This clonotype originated in a man aged 18 to 30 in good health. Sample: naive CD4+ T cells sorted from blood. Specified subset: CD45RA+ positively selected. CDR3 residues: CASSSEPGSWYF. The CDR3 DNA follows: TGCGCCAGCAGCTCGGAGCCCGGATCATGGTATTTT. Drawing the rest from reference TRBV5-1 and TRBJ2-3, the complete variable domain is KAGVTQTPRYLIKTRGQQVTLSCSPISGHRSVSWYQQTPGQGLQFLFEYFSETQRNKGNFPGRFSGRQFSNSRSEMNVSTLELGDSALYLCASSSEPGSWYFGPGTRLTVL.